This T cell receptor (beta chain) was recovered during a study of shared clonotypes between healthy human individuals. Whole-study results and caveats: The study drew on few donors, limiting represented genetic and exposure-history diversity.

On sorted subsets, replicate PCRs used 200 to 250 ng DNA, or about 33,000 T cell genomes. Sequencing used immunoSEQ multiplex PCR; TCRdb keeps in-frame clones, though not all of them. The table shows a few million clones, with approximately 94% occurring only once. Concerning this clone: Its antigen is still unknown.

The sequenced sample consisted of naive CD4+ T cells sorted from blood. Subset specified: CD45RA+ positively selected. This TCR was recovered from a man younger than 30 in good health.

CDR3 bases: TGTGCCAGCAGCGCTACAGGGGGCGCAGTAACAGATACGCAGTATTTT. Its translation is CASSATGGAVTDTQYF. The chain combines TRBV7-2 with TRBJ2-3; 9 bases agree with TRBD1. The germline V gene encodes CDR1 SGHTA and CDR2 FQGNSA. After removal of 5 bases from V and 3 bases from J, the junction contained 9 bases not matched to a gene. This CDR3 contains 16 residues.